This T cell receptor (beta chain) was sequenced during a study of memory CD4+ T cells and cytomegalovirus serostatus. Across the whole study: Donors were healthy Belgian adults, under ten CMV seropositive and 24 seronegative.

With respect to this clone: Its antigen is unknown.

Between the trimmed V and J ends, which lost 3 bases and 3 bases, there was a span of 8 bases. The germline CDR1 and CDR2 sequences are KGHSH and LQKENI. The CDR3 sequence is 13 residues long. Sequencing was performed with immunoSEQ multiplex PCR; in TCRdb, only in-frame clones are kept and a portion is missing. Of approximately 46,000 clones listed, about 79% were seen once; the top ten hold 1% to 1.3%. Single viable CD3+CD4+CD8-CD45RO+ cells were sorted as the memory CD4+ T cells. Whole-study results and caveats: About 40% of the roughly 160 known CMV-associated TCRbeta sequences appeared in CD4+ memory.

This sequence was found in an adult in good health and CMV-seronegative. The chain employs TRBV18 and TRBJ1-2, with D tentatively TRBD1 (5 bases). The source material was memory CD4+ T cells from blood. The CDR3 loop is CASSPGGDYGYTF. As DNA, the CDR3 is TGTGCCAGCTCACCTGGAGGGGACTATGGCTACACCTTC.